The TCR beta chain under discussion was sequenced for a study of blood T cell repertoires in COVID-19. There are 18 residues in the CDR3. V was trimmed by 7 bases and J by 7 bases, leaving 29 bases between them. Per the germline V gene, CDR1 is PRHDT and CDR2 is FYEKMQ (reference sequence). Authors' analysis steps: Reference gene primer amplification gave estimated nucleated cell counts. Produced via immunoSEQ multiplex PCR; TCRdb's table is partial and in-frame only. The D gene and trimming were derived from the DNA, and the V and J assignments and clone size from that table. The table records 70,000 to 95,000 clones, roughly 96% of them present only once.

This chain joins TRBV13 and TRBJ2-1; tentatively, D is TRBD2 (6 bases). This TCR was sampled from a human donor with active COVID-19. The donor label of this sample is uncertain. Sequenced input: peripheral blood. CDR3 protein: CASTHSLKPTGVQNEQFF. The CDR3 region has the DNA TGTGCCAGCACCCACTCGCTTAAGCCGACGGGAGTACAGAATGAGCAGTTCTTC.